The rows below give T cell receptor beta chains drawn from one sample of a study of CD8 T cells in ankylosing spondylitis. TCRdb reanalysed the 5' RACE reads using MiXCR and keeps one entry per CDR3 protein. The table includes under 400,000 distinct CDR3 sequences, approximately 10% detected once. The sample taken for sequencing was blood, either unsorted or a sorted T cell fraction (not recorded which). The receptors shown here come from a female donor with ankylosing spondylitis or in good health (not recorded which). The CDR3 runs from the conserved cysteine through the conserved F or W. A D gene is named only where the DNA matches it firmly. For some rows the clone size is stated as once, few or many, or as a class when expanded; others skip it.

>.|few|TRBV11-2|TRBJ2-3
TGTGCCAGCAGCTTAGGTCCCAGGGAAGGATACAGAGATACGCAGTATTTT
CASSLGPREGYRDTQYF
>.|few|TRBV5-1|TRBJ2-7
TGCGCCAGCAGCTTGATGGGTAGCGGAAACTCCTACGAGCAGTACTTC
CASSLMGSGNSYEQYF
>.|.|TRBV20-1|TRBJ1-5
TGCAGTGCTAGAGGGGGGGGGGTGCGCAATCAGCCCCAGCATTTT
CSARGGGVRNQPQHF
>TRBD1|few|TRBV7-2|TRBJ1-6
TGTGCCAGCGGACGACAGGGGAGTGATGGGTCACCCCTCCACTTT
CASGRQGSDGSPLHF
>TRBD1|.|TRBV7-9|TRBJ1-4
TGTGCCAGCAGTTCAGCAGGGGGACGTAATGAAAAACTGTTTTTT
CASSSAGGRNEKLFF
>.|many|TRBV29-1|TRBJ2-1
TGCAGCGTTGAGAGTAGGGGCACGGCCTCCTACAATGAGCAGTTCTTC
CSVESRGTASYNEQFF
>TRBD2|many|TRBV12-5|TRBJ2-1
TGTGCTAGTGGGTCCGGGACTAGCGGGATGTACAATGAGCAGTTCTTC
CASGSGTSGMYNEQFF
>.|many|TRBV12-3/TRBV12-4|TRBJ2-1
TGTGCCAGCAGCTGGGGACGGACAAGCTCCTACAATGAGCAGTTCTTC
CASSWGRTSSYNEQFF
>.|many|TRBV2|TRBJ2-2
TGTGCCAGCAGGGTACCTTACACCGGGGAGCTGTTTTTT
CASRVPYTGELFF
>.|many|TRBV20-1|TRBJ1-5
TGCAGTGCTAGTTCAGGGATGTCGAGCAATCAGCCCCAGCATTTT
CSASSGMSSNQPQHF
>.|many|TRBV20-1|TRBJ2-4
TGCAGTGCTGTGTTCTACAACACAAGAAACATAGCCAAAAACATTCAGTACTTC
CSAVFYNTRNIAKNIQYF